This T cell receptor (beta chain) was documented in a study of a mutant IDH1 vaccine in newly diagnosed glioma. Study-wide context: Investigators started vaccination 4-6 weeks after radiotherapy alone, or with temozolomide cycles.

The V gene's germline CDR1 is GTSNPN and CDR2 SVGIG (reference sequence). This CDR3 is 13 amino acids long. The V end lost 0 bases, the J end lost 1 base, and 6 bases lay between the germline ends. Remarks on this clone: What it binds is not known. At the DNA level, this CDR3 is encoded by other sequences in the same sample as well.

Time point indicated: week 23, last vaccination. In every dose of vaccine, 300 ug of mutant IDH1 20-mer peptide was given alongside topical imiquimod. The data were produced by immunoSEQ multiplex PCR, yet TCRdb's version contains in-frame clones alone and is incomplete. The sample consists of tens of thousands of clones, approximately 85% of them appearing once. This chain links TRBV30 with TRBJ1-1; no clear D gene. This TCR was sampled from a woman between 45 and 65 years old with glioma. Sample: PBMCs, taken from a glioma patient whose treatment included an IDH1 peptide vaccine. In DNA, the CDR3 is TGTGCCTGGAGTGTACGGGGGAACACTGAAGCTTTCTTT. Amino acid sequence: CAWSVRGNTEAFF.